Listed below are T cell receptor beta chains from one sample, sequenced in a study of blood T cell repertoires in COVID-19. Here immunoSEQ multiplex PCR was the method, and the copy in TCRdb shows in-frame clones only, minus some. The data contain about 210,000 clones, 70% to 90% of them singletons. The sequencing input was PBMCs or T cells enriched from blood (not recorded which). The receptor set was obtained from a man under 40 who had recovered from COVID-19. Both conserved end residues are part of each CDR3. D genes are given only for firm matches. Only some rows state a clone size, as once, few, many or a class for expanded clones.

d_gene | abundance | j_gene | v_gene | CDR3aa | CDR3nt
. | once | TRBJ1-1 | TRBV7-9 | CASSLRAHPEGAGTEAFF | TGTGCCAGCAGCTTACGGGCCCACCCGGAGGGCGCGGGCACTGAAGCTTTCTTT
TRBD2 | many | TRBJ2-3 | TRBV6-2/TRBV6-3 | CASSSSGGATDTQYF | TGTGCCAGCAGTTCGAGCGGGGGGGCCACAGATACGCAGTATTTT
. | . | TRBJ2-2 | TRBV7-9 | CASSFSQAGELFF | TGTGCCAGCAGCTTTTCGCAGGCCGGGGAGCTGTTTTTT
TRBD1 | . | TRBJ1-2 | TRBV18 | CASSPLAGTDNYGYTF | TGTGCCAGCTCACCGCTCGCCGGGACAGATAATTATGGCTACACCTTC
TRBD1 | . | TRBJ2-7 | TRBV4-1 | CASSSGPGQGAYEQYF | TGCGCCAGCAGCTCCGGTCCGGGACAGGGAGCCTACGAGCAGTACTTC
TRBD1 | . | TRBJ1-5 | TRBV28 | CASSSDRGRSNQPQHF | TGTGCCAGCAGTAGTGACAGGGGACGGAGCAATCAGCCCCAGCATTTT
TRBD1 | . | TRBJ2-5 | TRBV10-2 | CASSLDRGQETQYF | TGCGCCAGCAGTTTGGACAGGGGGCAAGAGACCCAGTACTTC
TRBD2 | . | TRBJ2-1 | TRBV18 | CASSPYGDREGNEQFF | TGTGCCAGCTCACCATACGGGGACCGGGAGGGCAATGAGCAGTTCTTC
TRBD2 | . | TRBJ2-1 | TRBV6-6 | CASSYASGINEQFF | TGTGCCAGCAGTTACGCTAGCGGGATCAATGAGCAGTTCTTC
. | . | TRBJ1-5 | TRBV2 | CASSGTERNQPQHF | TGTGCCAGCAGTGGGACAGAGCGCAATCAGCCCCAGCATTTT
. | once | TRBJ2-7 | TRBV27 | CASSLQGHYEQYF | TGTGCCAGCAGTTTACAGGGGCACTACGAGCAGTACTTC
. | . | TRBJ2-7 | TRBV6-5 | CASRLRDSGYEQYF | TGTGCCAGCAGGCTCCGGGACTCGGGCTACGAGCAGTACTTC
TRBD2 | once | TRBJ2-7 | TRBV18 | CASSPLAGDTYEQYF | TGTGCCAGCTCACCTTTAGCGGGAGATACCTACGAGCAGTACTTC
TRBD2 | . | TRBJ2-3 | TRBV30 | CAWNSGLAEELDTQYF | TGTGCCTGGAACTCCGGACTAGCGGAGGAATTAGATACGCAGTATTTT
. | . | TRBJ1-1 | TRBV7-9 | CASRDTEAFF | TGTGCCAGCCGGGACACTGAAGCTTTCTTT
TRBD1 | . | TRBJ1-1 | TRBV24-1 | CATSDLQGAEAFF | TGTGCCACCAGTGATCTACAGGGGGCCGAAGCTTTCTTT
. | . | TRBJ1-2 | TRBV6-2/TRBV6-3 | CASSPRAVNYGYTF | TGTGCCAGCAGCCCCCGTGCAGTTAACTATGGCTACACCTTC
. | . | TRBJ1-2 | TRBV27 | CASSLEGASGYGYTF | TGTGCCAGCAGTTTGGAGGGCGCATCAGGCTATGGCTACACCTTC
. | . | TRBJ1-5 | TRBV2 | CASSEGQAHQPQHF | TGTGCCAGCAGTGAAGGGCAGGCCCATCAGCCCCAGCATTTT
. | . | TRBJ2-7 | TRBV28 | CASSLSSYEQYF | TGTGCCAGCAGTTTATCCAGCTACGAGCAGTACTTC
TRBD1 | . | TRBJ2-3 | TRBV19 | CASKRRQGVDTQYF | TGTGCCAGTAAACGCAGGCAGGGGGTTGATACGCAGTATTTT
. | . | TRBJ1-2 | TRBV28 | CASSLQGYGYTF | TGTGCCAGCAGTTTACAGGGTTATGGCTACACCTTC
. | . | TRBJ1-3 | TRBV4-1 | CASSQAGSGNTIYF | TGCGCCAGCAGCCAAGCGGGCTCTGGAAACACCATATATTTT
TRBD1 | . | TRBJ2-3 | TRBV30 | CAWSVHRGTDTQYF | TGTGCCTGGAGTGTACACAGGGGGACAGATACGCAGTATTTT
. | . | TRBJ2-2 | TRBV7-2 | CASSLVTTTGELFF | TGTGCCAGCAGCTTAGTCACTACTACCGGGGAGCTGTTTTTT
TRBD2 | . | TRBJ2-1 | TRBV15 | CATSSGTSADNEQFF | TGTGCCACCAGCAGTGGGACTAGCGCCGACAATGAGCAGTTCTTC
. | once | TRBJ2-4 | TRBV5-5 | CASSLGGLAIAKNIQYF | TGTGCCAGCAGCTTGGGGGGCCTAGCGATAGCCAAAAACATTCAGTACTTC
. | . | TRBJ2-3 | TRBV12-3/TRBV12-4 | CASSPSRRDTQYF | TGTGCCAGCAGTCCTAGCCGTAGAGATACGCAGTATTTT
. | . | TRBJ1-3 | TRBV4-2 | CASSQEINGEGAGNTIYF | TGTGCCAGCAGCCAAGAAATAAACGGGGAAGGCGCTGGAAACACCATATATTTT
. | . | TRBJ2-7 | TRBV19 | CASSMTAGYEQYF | TGTGCCAGTAGTATGACTGCGGGGTACGAGCAGTACTTC
. | . | TRBJ1-1 | TRBV11-2 | CASSLAVWSEDTEAFF | TGTGCCAGCAGCTTAGCGGTGTGGTCGGAGGACACTGAAGCTTTCTTT
. | . | TRBJ2-7 | TRBV11-2 | CASSTGRAYEQYF | TGTGCCAGCAGCACCGGGAGAGCCTACGAGCAGTACTTC
. | . | TRBJ1-2 | TRBV30 | CAYIGQSVGGYTF | TGTGCCTATATCGGACAGTCAGTGGGCGGCTACACCTTC
TRBD2 | . | TRBJ2-2 | TRBV7-4 | CASSLEGGLAGLDTGELFF | TGTGCCAGCAGCTTAGAGGGGGGACTAGCGGGTTTGGACACCGGGGAGCTGTTTTTT
. | . | TRBJ1-1 | TRBV7-2 | CASSSGRGRLNTEAFF | TGTGCCAGCAGCTCAGGGAGGGGCAGACTGAACACTGAAGCTTTCTTT
. | . | TRBJ2-5 | TRBV11-2 | CASGRVTRDGETQYF | TGTGCCAGCGGCCGGGTCACACGTGATGGGGAGACCCAGTACTTC
. | . | TRBJ2-7 | TRBV2 | CASSGHYEQYF | TGTGCCAGCAGCGGACACTACGAGCAGTACTTC
. | . | TRBJ1-5 | TRBV19 | CASSMKRSSNQPQHF | TGTGCCAGTAGTATGAAGCGGTCCTCCAATCAGCCCCAGCATTTT
TRBD2 | . | TRBJ2-5 | TRBV5-1 | CASSPTSGGETQYF | TGCGCCAGCAGCCCGACTAGCGGGGGTGAGACCCAGTACTTC
. | . | TRBJ1-4 | TRBV9 | CASSVDRANEKLFF | TGTGCCAGCAGCGTAGACAGGGCTAATGAAAAACTGTTTTTT
. | few | TRBJ1-5 | TRBV29-1 | CSAAQASNQPQHF | TGCAGCGCTGCACAGGCTAGCAATCAGCCCCAGCATTTT
TRBD1 | many | TRBJ1-3 | TRBV4-3 | CASSQDRGLGNTIYF | TGCGCCAGCAGCCAAGACAGGGGGCTAGGAAACACCATATATTTT
. | once | TRBJ2-7 | TRBV4-1 | CASSQDAGNIYEQYF | TGCGCCAGCAGCCAAGACGCCGGGAACATCTACGAGCAGTACTTC
. | . | TRBJ1-3 | TRBV6-5 | CASRGQGFGNTIYF | TGTGCCAGCAGGGGACAAGGGTTCGGAAACACCATATATTTT
. | . | TRBJ2-2 | TRBV2 | CASSGGHYTGELFF | TGTGCCAGCAGTGGAGGACACTACACCGGGGAGCTGTTTTTT
. | . | TRBJ1-5 | TRBV4-1 | CASSQGVQVNQPQHF | TGCGCCAGCAGCCAAGGTGTACAGGTTAATCAGCCCCAGCATTTT
. | . | TRBJ1-5 | TRBV7-2 | CASSLAAGGNQPQHF | TGTGCCAGCAGCTTAGCGGCGGGGGGCAATCAGCCCCAGCATTTT
. | . | TRBJ2-7 | TRBV6-2/TRBV6-3 | CASSSLSKTGMKTYEQYF | TGTGCCAGCAGTTCCCTCTCTAAAACAGGGATGAAGACCTACGAGCAGTACTTC
. | . | TRBJ2-4 | TRBV5-1 | CASSTQGKDIQYF | TGCGCCAGCAGCACCCAGGGTAAGGACATTCAGTACTTC
TRBD1 | . | TRBJ1-5 | TRBV2 | CASSARTGGSNQPQHF | TGTGCCAGCAGCGCAAGGACAGGCGGGAGCAATCAGCCCCAGCATTTT
TRBD1 | . | TRBJ1-6 | TRBV7-2 | CASSQRQGINSPLHF | TGTGCCAGCAGCCAGCGACAGGGAATAAACTCACCCCTCCACTTT
TRBD1 | once | TRBJ2-2 | TRBV11-3 | CASSLGQGDTGELFF | TGTGCCAGCAGCTTGGGACAGGGGGACACCGGGGAGCTGTTTTTT
. | . | TRBJ2-7 | TRBV6-6 | CASSYLLVARNEQYF | TGTGCCAGCAGTTACCTATTGGTAGCGCGGAACGAGCAGTACTTC
. | . | TRBJ1-2 | TRBV28 | CASSLPGYGYGYTF | TGTGCCAGCAGTTTACCGGGTTATGGGTATGGCTACACCTTC